One and the same sample provided the 30 T cell receptor beta chains below, sequenced in a study of blood T cells in healthy people across ages. Then a second PCR, running roughly 7 to 12 cycles, was carried out with a sample-barcoded 5' primer and a J-beta primer mix. TCRdb recomputed calls from the 5' RACE reads with MiXCR, one row per CDR3 protein. The table has approximately 830,000 distinct CDR3 sequences, around 62% seen once; the top ten hold around 30%. Sequencing was performed on blood. The receptors were sampled from a man aged 25-40 years in good health.

The V and J genes are TRBV20-1 and TRBJ1-2; no clear D. The ends were cut back, 5 bases at V and 7 bases at J, with 14 bases in the middle. The CDR3 totals 12 residues. The germline V gene has CDR1 DFQATT and CDR2 SNEGSKA (reference sequence). Here the CDR3 DNA reads TGCAGTGCTCCAGAGTCAGTAGGTGGCTACACCTTC. Translating it yields CSAPESVGGYTF.

The V gene is TRBV29-1, the J gene TRBJ2-7; 10 bases agree with TRBD1. V lost 5 bases and J lost 4; bases outside the gene matches: 5. CDR1 and CDR2 from the germline V gene are SQVTM and ANQGSEA. The length of the CDR3 is 13 residues. The CDR3: CSVHKGQGYEQYF. DNA for the CDR3: TGCAGCGTTCATAAGGGACAGGGGTACGAGCAGTACTTC.

Here the CDR3 DNA reads TGTGCCAGCAGCTCGTTACCGGACCAAGGCTCTGGGGCCAACGTCCTGACTTTC. Its protein product is CASSSLPDQGSGANVLTF. V gene TRBV13 combines with J gene TRBJ2-6; no clear D gene. Trimming cost V 4 bases and J 0 bases, with 16 bases left between them. CDR1 PRHDT and CDR2 FYEKMQ come from the germline V gene (reference sequence). The CDR3 sequence is 18 residues long.

This clonotype was picked up many times. A junction end diverges from the germline sequence, so it may reflect a read error. V and J are TRBV5-1 and TRBJ2-1; D is uncertain. CDR3 length: 12 residues. Germline V gene lookup returns CDR1 SGHRS and CDR2 YFSETQ. The CDR3, as DNA: TGTGCCAGCAGCTTAGTTAGAAATGAGCAGTTCTTC. As protein: CASSLVRNEQFF.

As concerns this clonotype: At one end, the junction sequence differs from germline, possibly due to a read error. The rearrangement links TRBV4-2 to TRBJ2-3; perhaps TRBD2 as D (5 bases). The CDR3 loop spans 17 amino acids. Germline V gene sequence: CDR1 LGHNA, CDR2 YNFKEQ. CDR3 sequence: CASSQESVAGSTDTQYF. The CDR3 DNA reads as TGCGCCAGCAGCCAAGAATCGGTGGCGGGTAGCACAGATACGCAGTATTTT.

This rearrangement joins TRBV4-3 to TRBJ2-6; no definite D call. Trimming stripped 1 base from V and 0 bases from J, with 10 bases between. The CDR3 contains 17 residues. Germline values: CDR1 LGHNA, CDR2 YSLEER. The DNA of the CDR3 is TGCGCCAGCAGCCAAGGGACCTCTACCTCTGGGGCCAACGTCCTGACTTTC. Translated, it gives CASSQGTSTSGANVLTF.

CDR3: CASTISASGANEQFF. The CDR3 DNA sequence: TGCGCCAGCACAATTTCGGCTAGCGGGGCTAATGAGCAGTTCTTC. The genes are TRBV5-1 and TRBJ2-1, with 9 bases fitting TRBD2. J was trimmed by 7 bases and V by 6 bases; bases with no gene match: 11. Looked up from germline, CDR1 is SGHRS and CDR2 is YFSETQ. The length of the CDR3 is 15 residues.

This chain connects TRBV13 to TRBJ2-4, with D possibly being TRBD1 (6 bases). Gene TRBJ2-7 matches the end of the DNA better, so the J call may be wrong. Germline assignment: CDR1 PRHDT and CDR2 FYEKMQ (reference sequence). The CDR3 has 14 residues. CDR3 coding DNA: TGTGCCAGCAGCAAAAACAGGGATACCTACGAGCAGTACTTC. Encoded protein: CASSKNRDTYEQYF.

The chain carries TRBV20-1 and TRBJ1-1; D possibly corresponds to TRBD1 (6 bases). There are 15 residues in the CDR3. Trimming pared 0 bases from V and 2 bases from J, leaving 13 bases between. Germline V gene data show CDR1 as DFQATT and CDR2 as SNEGSKA (reference sequence). CDR3 residues: CSARDLKGQNTEAFF. The CDR3 DNA is TGCAGTGCTAGAGATCTAAAGGGACAAAACACTGAAGCTTTCTTT.

Note on this clonotype: One end of the junction does not line up with germline, which may come from a read error. The rearrangement uses TRBV7-9 and TRBJ1-6; 7 bases map to TRBD1. The CDR3 length is 15 residues. Germline V gene lookup returns CDR1 SEHNR and CDR2 FQNEAQ (reference sequence). The CDR3 loop is CAGSLETGVASPLHF. The CDR3 DNA is TGCGCCGGCAGCTTAGAAACAGGGGTGGCTTCACCCCTCCACTTT.

This chain links TRBV10-3 with TRBJ2-1; TRBD2 is a possible D gene (6 bases). Between the trimmed V and J ends, which lost 8 bases and 6 bases, there was a span of 11 bases. The germline V gene has CDR1 ENHRY and CDR2 SYGVKD. This CDR3 is 12 amino acids long. The CDR3 DNA sequence: TGTGCCATCGATCGGGGAGGCAATGAGCAGTTCTTC. The encoded protein is CAIDRGGNEQFF.

This rearrangement joins TRBV6-5 to TRBJ2-7; a weak D match, TRBD2 (5 bases). Germline lookup yields CDR1 MNHEY and CDR2 SVGAGI. The V gene lost 5 bases and the J gene lost 5 bases, with 13 bases spanning the gap. The CDR3 is 13 amino acids. The CDR3 sequence is CASSDNGVNEQYF. The CDR3 nucleotides are TGTGCCAGCAGTGACAACGGGGTGAACGAGCAGTACTTC.

V gene TRBV14 combines with J gene TRBJ2-3; D not resolved. The V gene lost 1 base and the J gene lost 5 bases, with 7 bases spanning the gap. The CDR3 sequence is 13 residues long. Germline V gives CDR1 SGHDN, CDR2 FVKESK. CDR3 protein: CASSQGSIDTQYF. The CDR3 coding sequence is TGTGCCAGCAGCCAAGGATCAATAGATACGCAGTATTTT.

Only a few counts were recorded for this clonotype. This sequence joins TRBV15 and TRBJ2-1; no reliable D call. Trimming cost V 0 bases and J 11 bases, with 11 bases left between them. Germline lookup yields CDR1 LNHNV and CDR2 YYDKDF (reference sequence). This CDR3 comprises 13 residues. In DNA form, the CDR3 reads TGTGCCACCAGCAGAGAGGCCGCCCTAAAGCAGTTCTTC. Translated: CATSREAALKQFF.

The chain recombines TRBV24-1 with TRBJ2-1, with D perhaps TRBD1 (7 bases). This CDR3 has 15 amino acids. Germline V gene lookup returns CDR1 KGHDR and CDR2 SFDVKD. Between the trimmed V and J ends, which lost 10 bases and 0 bases, there was a span of 15 bases. Here the CDR3 DNA reads TGTGCCACTGAACCAGGGGGGAGCTCCTACAATGAGCAGTTCTTC. It yields the protein CATEPGGSSYNEQFF.

The J gene is TRBJ2-1, the V gene TRBV12-3 or TRBV12-4; TRBD1 aligns across 9 bases. The ends lost 5 bases at V and 3 bases at J; junction bases unmatched: 8. The CDR3 extends over 16 amino acids. CDR3 sequence: CASSRVTGGFYNEQFF. CDR3 nucleotides: TGTGCCAGCAGTCGCGTGACAGGGGGTTTCTACAATGAGCAGTTCTTC.

The chain employs TRBV20-1 and TRBJ2-4; the D is unclear. The CDR3 has 13 residues. The germline CDR1 and CDR2 sequences are DFQATT and SNEGSKA (reference sequence). V was cut by 6 bases and J by 0 bases, with 9 bases left in between. This chain's CDR3 is CSALELAKNIQYF. CDR3 coding DNA: TGCAGTGCCCTCGAACTAGCCAAAAACATTCAGTACTTC.

This chain joins TRBV12-3 or TRBV12-4 and TRBJ2-4, with D possibly TRBD2 on 6 matching bases. The closer fit of TRBJ2-5 to the DNA end suggests the J call may be wrong. The CDR3 loop spans 14 amino acids. The CDR3 reads CASSRGFRVETQYF. The CDR3, as DNA: TGTGCCAGCAGTCGGGGGTTCAGGGTGGAGACCCAGTACTTC.

The rearrangement uses TRBV14 and TRBJ2-3; unclear D gene. Trimming removed 4 bases at V and 6 bases at J, with 11 bases between. The CDR3 is 13 residues long. The germline gives CDR1 SGHDN, CDR2 FVKESK. CDR3 loop: CASSPVWSDTQYF. The CDR3 coding sequence is TGTGCCAGCAGCCCGGTTTGGAGTGATACGCAGTATTTT.

This clonotype occurred once. The chain combines TRBV29-1 with TRBJ1-2, with 8 bases identical to TRBD1. Germline trimming cut 7 bases from V and 7 bases from J; bases unmatched to any gene: 8. The CDR3 has 12 residues. Germline assignment: CDR1 SQVTM and CDR2 ANQGSEA. This CDR3 reads CSALQGVGGYTF. CDR3 coding DNA: TGCAGCGCCCTACAGGGGGTTGGTGGCTACACCTTC.

This chain joins TRBV7-8 and TRBJ2-5; D tentatively fits TRBD1 or TRBD2 (5 bases each). V was cut by 7 bases and J by 5 bases, with 17 bases left in between. This CDR3 contains 14 residues. Germline V gives CDR1 SGHVS, CDR2 FQNEAQ. The CDR3, as DNA: TGTGCCAGCATCAAACAGGAGGCCGGGGAGACCCAGTACTTC. This codes for CASIKQEAGETQYF.

The chain combines TRBV12-3 or TRBV12-4 with TRBJ2-1; D unclear. CDR3 size: 13 residues. Trimming took off 3 bases at V and 9 bases at J, with 12 bases between the two ends. CDR3 amino acids: CASSFLQHTEQFF. CDR3 DNA: TGTGCCAGCAGTTTCCTACAGCACACTGAGCAGTTCTTC.

This sequence joins TRBV6-2 or TRBV6-3 and TRBJ2-4, with a tentative D call TRBD2 (6 bases). The J call may be faulty, since TRBJ2-7 better matches the DNA end. Germline V gene data show CDR1 as MNHEY and CDR2 as SVGEGT. The CDR3 extends over 12 amino acids. The CDR3 reads CASSYGGAEQYF. CDR3 in DNA: TGTGCCAGCAGTTACGGCGGGGCCGAGCAGTACTTC.

This clonotype was counted a single time. V and J are TRBV6-1 and TRBJ2-1; D possibly matches TRBD1 or TRBD2 (6 bases each). The V gene's germline CDR1 is MNHNS and CDR2 SASEGT. The V end lost 2 bases, the J end lost 15 bases, and 17 bases lay between the germline ends. There are 13 residues in the CDR3. CDR3 sequence: CASSEYAPRGVFF. The CDR3 nucleotides read TGTGCCAGCAGTGAATACGCCCCTAGGGGGGTGTTCTTC.

This clonotype showed up just once. The rearrangement uses TRBV3-1 and TRBJ2-1; TRBD1 might be the D (7 bases). The CDR3 runs 19 residues. Germline V gene data show CDR1 as LGHDT and CDR2 as YNNKEL (reference sequence). V lost 0 bases and J 4 bases, leaving 22 bases between the germline ends. The DNA of the CDR3 is TGTGCCAGCAGCCAAGAGCTCGAGTGGGGGGACAGAATATACAATGAGCAGTTCTTC. It translates to CASSQELEWGDRIYNEQFF.

This clonotype appeared a few times. The V call is TRBV5-1, the J call TRBJ2-7; D is uncertain. Trimming removed 0 bases from V and 2 bases from J, with 6 bases in between. CDR1 and CDR2 from the germline V gene are SGHRS and YFSETQ. This CDR3 is 13 amino acids long. For the CDR3, the DNA is TGCGCCAGCAGCTTGGATACACCCTACGAGCAGTACTTC. It translates to CASSLDTPYEQYF.

The CDR3 loop reads CASSSSHTDTQYF. CDR3 bases: TGTGCCAGCAGCTCCTCCCACACAGATACGCAGTATTTT. This rearrangement joins TRBV5-6 to TRBJ2-3; D unresolved. Germline V gives CDR1 SGHDT, CDR2 YYEEEE. The CDR3 is 13 residues long. Trimming stripped 3 bases from V and 2 bases from J, with 7 bases between.

A single count supports this clonotype. The chain employs TRBV5-1 and TRBJ2-7; D is undetermined. Germline V gene lookup returns CDR1 SGHRS and CDR2 YFSETQ. V was shortened by 6 bases and J by 4 bases, with 11 bases between the two germline ends. The CDR3 covers 12 residues. CDR3 sequence reads: CASNGQEYEQYF. CDR3 nucleotide sequence: TGCGCCAGCAACGGGCAGGAATACGAGCAGTACTTC.

This rearrangement joins TRBV6-2 or TRBV6-3 to TRBJ2-1; 8 nucleotides align to TRBD2. This CDR3 has 15 amino acids. Germline CDR1 reads MNHEY; CDR2 reads SVGEGT. V shed 4 bases and J 9 bases; nucleotides not matched to a gene: 11. This CDR3 reads CASSSGSGGRPEQFF. CDR3 coding DNA: TGTGCCAGCAGTTCCGGGAGCGGGGGCCGACCTGAGCAGTTCTTC.

CDR3 DNA sequence: TGTGCCAGCAGTCGCACTAGCGGGGGGGGCCCAGATACGCAGTATTTT. Residues: CASSRTSGGGPDTQYF. The V and J genes are TRBV5-5 and TRBJ2-3; 13 positions match TRBD2. This CDR3 has 16 residues. Germline CDR1 is SGHKS and CDR2 is YYEKEE (reference sequence). The junction had 7 bases not matched to a gene; V was cut back by 5 bases and J by 4 bases.